These T cell receptor beta chains were read from a single sample in a study of CD8 T cells in ankylosing spondylitis. Via MiXCR, TCRdb re-called the 5' RACE reads, giving one row per CDR3 protein. The sample has roughly 700,000 distinct CDR3 sequences, around 19% seen once; the top ten hold under 20%. Specimen: blood, either unsorted or a sorted T cell fraction (not recorded which). The receptors come from a male donor with ankylosing spondylitis. The conserved cysteine and the conserved F or W are not part of the CDR3 here.

v_gene	j_gene	CDR3aa
TRBV12-3/TRBV12-4	TRBJ2-2	ASSTRGTGELF
TRBV7-9	TRBJ2-3	ASSLGEGEWN
TRBV4-3	TRBJ2-7	ASSLRDDGSYEQY
TRBV6-1	TRBJ1-5	ASTQGTGQPQH
TRBV29-1	TRBJ2-3	STTPYSGRGDTQY
TRBV21-1	TRBJ2-6	ASSMGGFSGANVLT
TRBV25-1	TRBJ1-6	ASSVGVLNSPLH
TRBV20-1	TRBJ2-7	SARGDSSYEQY
TRBV6-5	TRBJ2-1	ASSYGQGPPLLRDNEQF
TRBV3-1	TRBJ2-7	ASSQAQAVGEQY
TRBV27	TRBJ2-7	ASAWDRGRYEQY
TRBV9	TRBJ2-2	ASMAPVPNTGELF
TRBV11-2	TRBJ1-2	ASSITGAGGDYGYT
TRBV2	TRBJ2-1	ASSRDRGALNEQF
TRBV27	TRBJ1-2	ASRPSLGVGYT
TRBV6-5	TRBJ2-1	ASCFTAEAGGEQF
TRBV29-1	TRBJ1-5	SAGGAGNQPQH
TRBV5-6	TRBJ2-7	ASSRDRPYYEQY
TRBV12-3/TRBV12-4	TRBJ2-1	ASGDGFNGHNEQF
TRBV20-1	TRBJ2-7	SANRDSYEQY
TRBV20-1	TRBJ2-3	SARDVDPPTDTQY
TRBV29-1	TRBJ2-5	SVAVVQETQY
TRBV5-1	TRBJ1-4	ASSLQGSTGEKLF
TRBV27	TRBJ2-1	ASSADRGLEQF
TRBV20-1	TRBJ2-2	SAKNPNTGELF
TRBV11-2	TRBJ2-4	ASSQPGSGSPVVAKNIQY
TRBV6-2/TRBV6-3	TRBJ2-7	ASSVRDTASYEQY
TRBV20-1	TRBJ2-7	SLPGTGSYEQY
TRBV20-1	TRBJ2-2	SASVGAGELF
TRBV5-1	TRBJ1-1	ASSLAFAGLNTEAF
TRBV5-4	TRBJ1-6	ASSLSAAQDNSPLH
TRBV2	TRBJ2-1	ATSPSSSVQF
TRBV12-3/TRBV12-4	TRBJ1-2	ASSPRDRAGHGYT
TRBV7-6	TRBJ2-1	ASSPGGTDEQF
TRBV21-1	TRBJ2-4	ASSKVTWKARNIQY
TRBV2	TRBJ2-5	ASNKDSETQY
TRBV20-1	TRBJ2-3	SALDRDADTQY
TRBV29-1	TRBJ1-1	SLGGQQNTEAF
TRBV7-9	TRBJ2-5	ASSGGTSGGTRETQY
TRBV12-5	TRBJ1-2	ASGLAGSYYGYT
TRBV7-3	TRBJ2-1	ASSRDRENEQF
TRBV12-3/TRBV12-4	TRBJ2-3	ASRKTPGGLSTDTQY
TRBV7-9	TRBJ2-1	ASSSRLAGGGYNEQF
TRBV4-1	TRBJ2-5	ASMSLLEETQY
TRBV5-6	TRBJ2-7	ASSPDPGDYEQY
TRBV29-1	TRBJ1-5	SVVSRDNQPQH
TRBV7-2	TRBJ2-4	ASSSVAKNIQY
TRBV20-1	TRBJ1-2	SAPPGNYGYT
TRBV6-5	TRBJ1-2	ASSSSLDYYGYT
TRBV29-1	TRBJ2-3	SVSRPSTDTQY